This TCR beta chain was identified in a study of response to subunit inactivated influenza vaccine. The CDR3 contains 14 residues. Germline-derived CDR1 and CDR2 are SQVTM and ANQGSEA. The V and J ends lost 5 bases and 1 base, in that order; junction bases with no gene match: 6. TCRdb processed the RT-PCR reads anew with MiXCR; each CDR3 protein has one entry. The sample lists 450,000 to 500,000 distinct CDR3 sequences, approximately 11% occurring once. The sequencing used PBMCs from blood, collected 35 to 45 days after vaccination. The genes are TRBV29-1 and TRBJ2-3, with 7 bases fitting TRBD2. The receptor was derived from a man aged 45-65 years who received an inactivated influenza vaccine. The CDR3 DNA sequence: TGCAGCGTTAGGGACTACCTTCGCACAGATACGCAGTATTTT. Encoded protein: CSVRDYLRTDTQYF.